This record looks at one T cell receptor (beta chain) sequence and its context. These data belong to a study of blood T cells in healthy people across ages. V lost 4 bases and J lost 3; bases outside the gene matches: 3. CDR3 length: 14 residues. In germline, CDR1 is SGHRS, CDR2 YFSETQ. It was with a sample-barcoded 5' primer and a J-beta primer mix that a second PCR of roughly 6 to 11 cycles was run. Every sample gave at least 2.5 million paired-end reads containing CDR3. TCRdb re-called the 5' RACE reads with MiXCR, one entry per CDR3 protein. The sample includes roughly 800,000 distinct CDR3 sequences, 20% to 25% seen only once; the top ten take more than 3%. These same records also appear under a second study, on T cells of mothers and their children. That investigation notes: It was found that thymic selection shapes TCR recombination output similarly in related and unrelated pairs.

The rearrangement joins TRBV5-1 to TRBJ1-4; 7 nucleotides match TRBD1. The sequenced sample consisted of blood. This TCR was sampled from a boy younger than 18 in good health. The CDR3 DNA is TGCGCCAGCAGCCAACAGGGGCCTAATGAAAAACTGTTTTTT. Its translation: CASSQQGPNEKLFF.